One sample yielded the 25 T cell receptor beta chains listed below, sequenced in a study of blood T cell repertoires in COVID-19. TCRdb's table, derived via immunoSEQ multiplex PCR, lists solely in-frame clones and lacks some. The table has about 28,000 clones, 70% to 90% seen once. What was sequenced was peripheral blood. These receptors came from a human donor in a cohort sampled during active COVID-19.

The chain carries TRBV6-5 and TRBJ1-1, with D perhaps matching TRBD1 (5 bases). Trimming pared 3 bases from V and 5 bases from J, leaving 10 bases between. Germline V lookup: CDR1 MNHEY, CDR2 SVGAGI. This CDR3 comprises 13 residues. CDR3 sequence (DNA): TGTGCCAGCAGTTATTGGGGGGGAACTGAAGCTTTCTTT. This translates into CASSYWGGTEAFF.

This clone was detected only a few times. The V and J genes are TRBV18 and TRBJ1-6; 8 bases align to TRBD1. The CDR3 runs 14 residues. V lost 7 bases and J lost 7; bases outside the gene matches: 6. CDR1 is KGHSH, CDR2 LQKENI, per germline. The CDR3 reads CASCWDRKNSPLHF. In nucleotides, the CDR3 is TGTGCCAGCTGTTGGGACAGGAAAAATTCACCCCTCCACTTT.

The chain is built from TRBV11-2 and TRBJ2-7; 7 nucleotides line up with TRBD1. Germline trimming cut 4 bases from V and 3 bases from J; bases unmatched to any gene: 9. This CDR3 has 15 residues. From germline, CDR1 is SGHAT and CDR2 FQNNGV. DNA of the CDR3: TGTGCCAGCAGCTCTAGACAGGGTGGGCTCTACGAGCAGTACTTC. Amino acids: CASSSRQGGLYEQYF. Drawing the rest from reference TRBV11-2 and TRBJ2-7, the complete variable domain is EAGVAQSPRYKIIEKRQSVAFWCNPISGHATLYWYQQILGQGPKLLIQFQNNGVVDDSQLPKDRFSAERLKGVDSTLKIQPAKLEDSAVYLCASSSRQGGLYEQYFGPGTRLTVT.

This clone was picked up a small number of times. CDR3 in DNA: TGTGCCAGCAGCCGCGCCCCCAGCGGGAGAGTCGAAGAGACCCAGTACTTC. Protein product: CASSRAPSGRVEETQYF. The chain has TRBV4-2 and TRBJ2-5; TRBD2 aligns across 8 bases. Germline CDR1 is LGHNA and CDR2 is YNFKEQ. Trimming at V came to 4 bases and at J to 3 bases, leaving 13 bases not matched to a gene. This CDR3 has 17 amino acids.

The CDR3 spells CASSQSSSGGENEQFF. In DNA form, the CDR3 reads TGTGCCAGCAGCCAAAGCTCTAGCGGGGGAGAGAATGAGCAGTTCTTC. The chain joins TRBV4-2 to TRBJ2-1; 10 bases align to TRBD2. V lost 2 bases and J lost 7; bases outside the gene matches: 8. CDR3 length equals 16 residues. CDR1 is LGHNA and CDR2 is YNFKEQ in the germline V gene.

This clone was counted once. The chain joins TRBV7-9 to TRBJ2-7; TRBD1 agrees at 9 bases. From germline, CDR1 is SEHNR and CDR2 FQNEAQ (reference sequence). Trimming took 4 bases from V and 2 from J; bases not matched to a gene: 6. The CDR3 totals 15 residues. DNA for the CDR3: TGTGCCAGCAGCTCAGGGGACAGGGCAACCTACGAGCAGTACTTC. It encodes CASSSGDRATYEQYF.

The rearrangement joins TRBV6-2 or TRBV6-3 to TRBJ2-7; D possibly corresponds to TRBD1 (6 bases). CDR1 and CDR2 from the germline V gene are MNHEY and SVGEGT. The CDR3 runs 13 residues. The ends were cut back, 1 base at V and 4 bases at J, with 8 bases in the middle. CDR3 sequence (DNA): TGTGCCAGCAGTTACTTACAGGGTTACGAGCAGTACTTC. This sequence encodes CASSYLQGYEQYF.

This chain connects TRBV9 to TRBJ1-4; 7 nucleotides align to TRBD1. This CDR3 contains 15 residues. Looked up from germline, CDR1 is SGDLS and CDR2 is YYNGEE. Losses at the gene ends were 4 bases for V and 2 bases for J; bases not matched to a gene: 5. CDR3 sequence: CASSSSTGTNEKLFF. CDR3 DNA sequence: TGTGCCAGCAGCTCTTCGACAGGGACTAATGAAAAACTGTTTTTT.

The rearrangement links TRBV5-1 to TRBJ1-2, with a weak D call TRBD1 (6 bases). Trimming removed 1 base from V and 5 bases from J, with 15 bases in between. The germline V gene has CDR1 SGHRS and CDR2 YFSETQ. The CDR3 spans 15 residues. The CDR3 nucleotides read TGCGCCAGCAGCTTGTCGCCAGGGGAAATTTATGGCTACACCTTC. Amino acid sequence: CASSLSPGEIYGYTF.

This clone was seen more than once but under ten times. The J gene is TRBJ2-7, the V gene TRBV3-1 (or the pseudogene TRBV3-2); TRBD2 matches 7 bases. Germline CDR1 is LGHDT and CDR2 is YNNKEL (reference sequence). The trim removed 0 bases at V and 2 bases at J, leaving 4 bases unmatched. CDR3 size: 15 residues. CDR3 in DNA: TGTGCCAGCAGCCAAGATGGGGGAGGGACCTACGAGCAGTACTTC. The encoded protein is CASSQDGGGTYEQYF.

V usage is TRBV6-5 and J usage is TRBJ2-3; 7 bases are shared with TRBD1. CDR3 length equals 14 residues. The ends lost 6 bases at V and 10 bases at J; junction bases unmatched: 13. CDR1 MNHEY and CDR2 SVGAGI come from the germline V gene. The CDR3 DNA is TGTGCCAGCAGACTCGGGACAGATCCCCTGTCGCAGTATTTT. It translates to CASRLGTDPLSQYF.

A few counts support this clone. DNA for the CDR3: TGTGCCTGGAGTGAAGCTAGCTACTCGAGGAACGAGCAGTACTTC. Translated: CAWSEASYSRNEQYF. The V gene is TRBV30, the J gene TRBJ2-7; a weak D match, TRBD2 (5 bases). Germline values: CDR1 GTSNPN, CDR2 SVGIG (reference sequence). The CDR3 totals 15 residues. Trimming removed 1 base at V and 5 bases at J, with 18 bases between.

The chain employs TRBV6-5 and TRBJ1-1, with 11 bases that match TRBD1. The CDR3 length is 15 residues. Losses at the gene ends were 2 bases for V and 4 bases for J; bases not matched to a gene: 3. The V gene's germline CDR1 is MNHEY and CDR2 SVGAGI. The CDR3 reads CASSYGQGALTEAFF. The DNA of the CDR3 is TGTGCCAGCAGTTACGGACAGGGGGCGCTCACTGAAGCTTTCTTT.

The chain employs TRBV3-1 (or the pseudogene TRBV3-2) and TRBJ1-2; 7 nucleotides match TRBD1. Trimming took 4 bases from V and 8 from J; bases not matched to a gene: 22. The CDR3 runs to 18 residues. Germline CDR1 is LGHDT and CDR2 is YNNKEL (reference sequence). CDR3 DNA sequence: TGTGCCAGCAGCCCGTCCCGACTATTCTCAGGGGGAATTGGAGGCTACACCTTC. Translated, it gives CASSPSRLFSGGIGGYTF.

This clone was seen a single time. The chain combines TRBV18 with TRBJ1-3, with TRBD1 as a possible D gene (6 bases). V was clipped by 6 bases and J by 1 base, with 10 bases between them. There are 14 residues in the CDR3. CDR1 and CDR2 from the germline V gene are KGHSH and LQKENI. The CDR3 is CASSEGGSGNTIYF. The CDR3 DNA follows: TGTGCCAGCTCCGAAGGGGGATCTGGAAACACCATATATTTT.

The rearrangement joins TRBV5-1 to TRBJ1-1, with TRBD1 as a possible D gene (6 bases). V gave up 3 bases and J gave up 7 bases, with 16 bases separating them. The germline CDR1 and CDR2 sequences are SGHRS and YFSETQ. The CDR3 runs 14 residues. The CDR3 DNA reads TGCGCCAGCAGCTCGAAGACAGGCCGGGGTGAAGCTTTCTTT. Protein product: CASSSKTGRGEAFF.

The chain links TRBV15 to TRBJ2-3; TRBD2 matches 10 bases. Germline V gene sequence: CDR1 LNHNV, CDR2 YYDKDF (reference sequence). This CDR3 region has 15 residues. V shed 7 bases and J 2 bases; nucleotides not matched to a gene: 6. The CDR3 DNA sequence: TGTGCCACCATTTTAGCGGGGGGCTTCACAGATACGCAGTATTTT. Translating gives CATILAGGFTDTQYF.

In this sample, this clone turned up once. The chain uses TRBV2 and TRBJ2-7, with D uncertain. The CDR3 is made up of 13 amino acids. V was trimmed by 8 bases and J by 1 base, leaving 12 bases between them. Germline loops: CDR1 SNHLY, CDR2 FYNNEI. The CDR3 reads CASVDTLSYEQYF. The CDR3 coding sequence is TGTGCCAGCGTTGACACTTTATCCTACGAGCAGTACTTC.

This chain joins TRBV5-4 and TRBJ2-5, with TRBD1 as a possible D gene (5 bases). The CDR3 spans 13 residues. Germline V gives CDR1 SGHNT, CDR2 YYREEE (reference sequence). The ends were cut back, 0 bases at V and 5 bases at J, with 8 bases in the middle. The CDR3 DNA is TGTGCCAGCAGCTTGGACAGGTCGGAGACCCAGTACTTC. It specifies CASSLDRSETQYF.

Only one count was recorded for this clone. This chain connects TRBV11-2 to TRBJ1-6, with 7 bases fitting TRBD1. V shed 5 bases and J 10 bases; nucleotides not matched to a gene: 8. This CDR3 is built from 14 residues. Germline V CDR1 and CDR2: SGHAT, FQNNGV. The chain's CDR3 is CASSKGDRASPLHF. DNA for the CDR3: TGTGCCAGCAGCAAGGGGGACAGAGCCTCACCCCTCCACTTT.

The chain employs TRBV7-2 and TRBJ2-1, with 13 bases lining up with TRBD2. This CDR3 contains 15 residues. V gave up 1 base and J gave up 6 bases; unmatched junction bases: 0. Germline assignment: CDR1 SGHTA and CDR2 FQGNSA. CDR3 protein: CASSLGLAGGNEQFF. CDR3 bases: TGTGCCAGCAGCTTAGGACTAGCGGGAGGCAATGAGCAGTTCTTC. The full variable domain, with the rest looked up from reference TRBV7-2 and TRBJ2-1, is GAGVSQSPSNKVTEKGKDVELRCDPISGHTALYWYRQSLGQGLEFLIYFQGNSAPDKSGLPSDRFSAERTGGSVSTLTIQRTQQEDSAVYLCASSLGLAGGNEQFFGPGTRLTVL.

The CDR3 here is CASSWQTGTSTDTQYF. The CDR3 region has the DNA TGTGCCAGCAGTTGGCAGACAGGAACTAGCACAGATACGCAGTATTTT. V gene TRBV6-6 combines with J gene TRBJ2-3, with D possibly matching TRBD1 (6 bases). CDR3 length: 16 amino acids. Looked up from germline, CDR1 is MNHNY and CDR2 is SVGAGI (reference sequence). The V end was cut by 4 bases, the J end by 0 bases, with 14 bases between.

V usage is TRBV2 and J usage is TRBJ1-1; D is unresolved. CDR1 and CDR2 (germline): SNHLY, FYNNEI. The V end lost 9 bases, the J end lost 0 bases, and 14 bases lay between the germline ends. The CDR3 has 14 residues. The CDR3 DNA reads TGTGCCAGTCACCGGACTGAAATGAACACTGAAGCTTTCTTT. Encoded protein: CASHRTEMNTEAFF.

This chain connects TRBV30 to TRBJ2-1; TRBD2 matches 11 bases. Germline CDR1 is GTSNPN and CDR2 is SVGIG (reference sequence). J gave up 5 bases and V 4 bases, and 16 bases lay outside the gene matches. This CDR3 has 18 amino acids. The CDR3 coding sequence is TGTGCCTGGATGGATTTTTTTATAGCGGGGGGGCGGAACAATGAGCAGTTCTTC. Its protein product is CAWMDFFIAGGRNNEQFF.

The rearrangement uses TRBV19 and TRBJ1-2; D ambiguous. Deletions cut 2 bases from V and 8 bases from J, with 12 bases between. CDR1 and CDR2 from the germline V gene are LNHDA and SQIVND (reference sequence). CDR3 length: 13 residues. In DNA, the CDR3 is TGTGCCAGTAGTATACGCGCGAATAACGGCTACACCTTC. Translation: CASSIRANNGYTF.